These 3 T cell receptor beta chains were all obtained from the same sample, sequenced in a study of T cells after yellow fever vaccination. Each CDR3 protein is one row after TCRdb ran MiXCR on the 5' RACE reads. Seen here are over 10,000 distinct CDR3 sequences, roughly 4.9% observed once, and the top ten hold roughly 48%. This material consisted of PBMCs, either bulk or a sorted T-cell subset (CD4+, CD8+, memory, or dextramer-sorted; not recorded which), taken 45 days after the yellow fever booster vaccination. Every receptor here comes from a man aged 25-45 years who received the YFV17D yellow fever vaccine.

This clonotype has ten or more counts. The chain carries TRBV12-3 or TRBV12-4 and TRBJ2-2; the D gene is possibly TRBD2 (6 bases). The germline V and J ends were trimmed by 8 bases and 6 bases, with 19 bases remaining between them. The CDR3 spans 15 residues. Here the CDR3 DNA reads TGTGCCAGCGCCTTGGGGACTCCCGGGGCCGGGGAGCTGTTTTTT. Its protein is CASALGTPGAGELFF.

This clonotype was recorded many times. J is TRBJ2-4 and V is TRBV7-2; D is possibly TRBD2 (6 bases). The germline gives CDR1 SGHTA, CDR2 FQGNSA. Trimming took off 7 bases at V and 2 bases at J, with 18 bases between the two ends. The CDR3 is 16 amino acids. The CDR3 bases are TGTGCCAGCACCCACGGGGGAGCCGGGTCCAAAAACATTCAGTACTTC. Its protein is CASTHGGAGSKNIQYF. Full variable domain (missing parts from reference TRBV7-2 and TRBJ2-4): GAGVSQSPSNKVTEKGKDVELRCDPISGHTALYWYRQSLGQGLEFLIYFQGNSAPDKSGLPSDRFSAERTGGSVSTLTIQRTQQEDSAVYLCASTHGGAGSKNIQYFGAGTRLSVL.

This clonotype has a count of ten or more. The V and J genes are TRBV20-1 and TRBJ2-7; D possibly uses TRBD1 or TRBD2 (5 bases each). Trimming pared 5 bases from V and 3 bases from J, leaving 14 bases between. The length of the CDR3 is 13 residues. Germline V gives CDR1 DFQATT, CDR2 SNEGSKA (reference sequence). This chain's CDR3 is CSAPGPPGYEQYF. DNA for the CDR3: TGCAGTGCTCCGGGACCCCCCGGCTACGAGCAGTACTTC.